This is a list of T cell receptor beta chains from one sample in a study of blood T cell repertoires in COVID-19. Clones were read by immunoSEQ multiplex PCR, and TCRdb kept only the in-frame ones, dropping some. The table shows approximately 320,000 clones, with around 92% occurring only once. The source material was peripheral blood. The receptors come from a woman in her twenties or thirties with COVID-19, enrolled during active disease. Each CDR3 is given with its conserved first and last residue. The D gene is left open where the match is weak. Some rows mark clone size as missing; the rest say once, few, many or name a class of expanded clone.

v_call,j_call,clone_size,d_call,cdr3_aa,cdr3_nt
TRBV7-2,TRBJ1-3,.,.,CASSLAYGELWENTIYF,TGTGCCAGCAGCTTAGCGTATGGGGAGTTATGGGAAAACACCATATATTTT
TRBV4-1,TRBJ2-5,.,.,CASSPGQNQETQYF,TGCGCCAGCAGCCCCGGACAGAACCAAGAGACCCAGTACTTC
TRBV3-1/TRBV3-2,TRBJ1-2,.,TRBD1,CASSLRAGGLNGYTF,TGTGCCAGCAGCCTCCGGGCAGGGGGCTTGAATGGCTACACCTTC
TRBV28,TRBJ1-5,.,.,CASSLAGAGQPQHF,TGTGCCAGCAGTTTGGCGGGGGCAGGGCAGCCCCAGCATTTT
TRBV2,TRBJ1-1,.,TRBD1,CASSEDRWTAFF,TGTGCCAGCAGTGAGGACAGGTGGACAGCTTTCTTT
TRBV30,TRBJ1-2,.,.,CAWSVNPVRGGRVRGYTF,TGTGCCTGGAGTGTAAATCCGGTCCGGGGGGGAAGGGTGCGTGGCTACACCTTC
TRBV4-2,TRBJ2-4,.,TRBD2,CASSQDLGLAGGHKNIQYF,TGTGCCAGCAGCCAAGATCTAGGTCTAGCGGGGGGGCACAAAAACATTCAGTACTTC
TRBV6-5,TRBJ2-1,once,.,CASILSLDNEQFF,TGTGCCAGCATCCTTTCACTGGACAATGAGCAGTTCTTC
TRBV9,TRBJ2-1,.,.,CASSVVGAGSYNEQFF,TGTGCCAGCAGCGTAGTGGGGGCGGGTTCCTACAATGAGCAGTTCTTC
TRBV27,TRBJ1-2,.,.,CASGPGGTYGYTF,TGTGCCAGCGGCCCCGGGGGGACCTATGGCTACACCTTC
TRBV5-1,TRBJ1-1,.,.,CASSLGGVHTEAFF,TGCGCCAGCAGCTTGGGGGGCGTACACACTGAAGCTTTCTTT
TRBV7-6,TRBJ2-7,once,TRBD2,CASSLTVAGNPDEQYF,TGTGCCAGCAGCTTGACGGTAGCGGGGAACCCAGACGAGCAGTACTTC
TRBV11-3,TRBJ1-1,.,.,CASSLDKNTEAFF,TGTGCCAGCAGCTTAGACAAGAACACTGAAGCTTTCTTT
TRBV2,TRBJ2-2,.,.,CASSLVNTGELFF,TGTGCCAGCAGTCTAGTGAACACCGGGGAGCTGTTTTTT
TRBV19,TRBJ1-1,.,.,CASSIEGGRAEAFF,TGTGCCAGTAGTATCGAAGGGGGAAGAGCTGAAGCTTTCTTT
TRBV27,TRBJ1-1,.,TRBD1,CASRGQTGTTEAFF,TGTGCCAGCAGGGGTCAGACAGGGACGACAGAAGCTTTCTTT
TRBV6-6,TRBJ1-6,.,TRBD1,CASSSNPGQQRPLHF,TGTGCCAGCAGCTCTAATCCGGGACAGCAAAGGCCCCTCCACTTT
TRBV4-1,TRBJ1-6,.,.,CASSQGAGVSIASPLHF,TGCGCCAGCAGCCAAGGGGCAGGGGTCTCAATTGCCTCACCCCTCCACTTT
TRBV29-1,TRBJ1-6,.,.,CSVSTEGSPLHF,TGCAGCGTTTCCACCGAGGGTTCACCCCTCCACTTT